The next 8 T cell receptor beta chains were all read from a single sample in a study of OX40 agonist ivuxolimab in advanced cancers. Here immunoSEQ multiplex PCR was the method, and the copy in TCRdb shows in-frame clones only, minus some. The data contain 65,000 to 85,000 clones, roughly 89% of them singletons. Here the sequenced sample was CD4+ or CD8+ T cells sorted from blood, taken in a trial of the OX40 agonist ivuxolimab. These receptor sequences come from an adult with an advanced solid tumor such as melanoma, head and neck, liver or kidney cancer.

In regard to this clone: The sample contains more than one DNA sequence encoding this CDR3. The chain couples TRBV7-2 to TRBJ1-1; the D is unclear. Germline assignment: CDR1 SGHTA and CDR2 FQGNSA. V was cut by 3 bases and J by 2 bases, with 10 bases left in between. The CDR3 totals 14 residues. The CDR3 DNA follows: TGTGCCAGCAGCTTGTCCCGGGCCAACACTGAAGCTTTCTTT. Translated: CASSLSRANTEAFF.

In this sample, this clone turned up once. The chain carries TRBV15 and TRBJ2-5; D is unclear. CDR1 is LNHNV and CDR2 is YYDKDF in the germline V gene (reference sequence). CDR3 length equals 13 residues. Trimming took 0 bases from V and 4 from J, leaving 6 bases between them. The CDR3 DNA reads as TGTGCCACCAGCAGAGACGGTGCAGAGACCCAGTACTTC. It specifies CATSRDGAETQYF.

The V and J genes are TRBV5-1 and TRBJ1-1; D is undetermined. V lost 0 bases to trimming and J lost 0 bases, with 12 bases between them. CDR3 length: 16 amino acids. Germline assignment: CDR1 SGHRS and CDR2 YFSETQ. This chain's CDR3 is CASSLAPAYMNTEAFF. In DNA, the CDR3 is TGCGCCAGCAGCTTGGCCCCGGCATACATGAACACTGAAGCTTTCTTT.

This clone was counted between two and nine times. The chain couples TRBV29-1 to TRBJ2-1; D uncertain. V was pared by 4 bases and J by 4 bases, with 11 bases between. Germline CDR1 reads SQVTM; CDR2 reads ANQGSEA. The CDR3 spans 13 residues. CDR3 nucleotide sequence: TGCAGCGTTGCCAGAGTACAGTACAATGAGCAGTTCTTC. This encodes CSVARVQYNEQFF.

This sequence joins TRBV6-5 and TRBJ2-7; tentative D call: TRBD2 (6 bases). CDR3 size: 14 residues. The germline V gene has CDR1 MNHEY and CDR2 SVGAGI. V lost 6 bases to trimming and J lost 1 base, with 13 bases between them. This chain's CDR3 is CASRPGGTSYEQYF. CDR3 bases: TGTGCCAGCAGACCCGGCGGGACTTCCTACGAGCAGTACTTC.

The gene calls are TRBV6-5 and TRBJ1-4; D call uncertain. V lost 5 bases and J lost 1, with 5 bases in between. The CDR3 loop spans 13 amino acids. CDR1 is MNHEY and CDR2 is SVGAGI in the germline V gene. The CDR3 is CASSPITNEKLFF. The CDR3 nucleotides are TGTGCCAGCAGTCCCATAACTAATGAAAAACTGTTTTTT.

As regards this clone: At the DNA level, this CDR3 is encoded by other sequences in the same sample as well. This chain joins TRBV7-3 and TRBJ2-5; D might be TRBD1 (6 bases). Germline-derived CDR1 and CDR2 are SGHTA and FQGTGA. The CDR3 loop spans 15 amino acids. The V end lost 1 base, the J end lost 5 bases, and 14 bases lay between the germline ends. CDR3 sequence: CASSLMTGVRETQYF. DNA of the CDR3: TGTGCCAGCAGCTTAATGACAGGAGTCAGGGAGACCCAGTACTTC.

This sequence joins TRBV19 and TRBJ2-3, with 8 bases lining up with TRBD1. CDR3 length: 16 residues. Looked up from germline, CDR1 is LNHDA and CDR2 is SQIVND (reference sequence). Unmatched junction bases numbered 11, after V lost 5 bases and J lost 4 bases. The CDR3 nucleotides are TGTGCCAGTAGTGCCGGCCAGGGGGCATTCGCAGATACGCAGTATTTT. It codes for CASSAGQGAFADTQYF.